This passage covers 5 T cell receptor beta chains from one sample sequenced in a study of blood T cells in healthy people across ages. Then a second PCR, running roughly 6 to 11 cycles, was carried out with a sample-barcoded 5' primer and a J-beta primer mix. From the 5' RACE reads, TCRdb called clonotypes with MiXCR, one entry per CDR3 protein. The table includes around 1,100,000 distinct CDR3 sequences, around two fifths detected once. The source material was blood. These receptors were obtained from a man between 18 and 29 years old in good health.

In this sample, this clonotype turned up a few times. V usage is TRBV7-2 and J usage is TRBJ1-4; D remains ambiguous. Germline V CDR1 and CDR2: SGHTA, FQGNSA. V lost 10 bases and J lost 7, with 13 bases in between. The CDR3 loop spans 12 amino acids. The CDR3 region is CATARGGEKLFF. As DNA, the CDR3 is TGTGCCACCGCCCGGGGTGGTGAAAAACTGTTTTTT.

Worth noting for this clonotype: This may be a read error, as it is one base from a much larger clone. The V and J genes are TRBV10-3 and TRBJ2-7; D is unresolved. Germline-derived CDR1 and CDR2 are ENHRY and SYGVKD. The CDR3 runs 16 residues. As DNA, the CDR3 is TGTGCCGTCAGGCGAGGACGCGACAAAAGCTCCTACGAGCAGTACTTC. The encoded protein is CAVRRGRDKSSYEQYF.

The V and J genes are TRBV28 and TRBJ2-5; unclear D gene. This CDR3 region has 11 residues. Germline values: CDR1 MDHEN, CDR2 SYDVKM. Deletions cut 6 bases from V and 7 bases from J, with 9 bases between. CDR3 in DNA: TGTGCCAGCAGGGATTTAAGGACCCAGTACTTC. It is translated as CASRDLRTQYF.

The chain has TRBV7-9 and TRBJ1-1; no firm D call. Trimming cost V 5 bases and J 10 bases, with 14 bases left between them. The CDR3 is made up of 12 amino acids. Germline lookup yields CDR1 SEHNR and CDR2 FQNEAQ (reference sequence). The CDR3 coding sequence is TGTGCCAGCAGCGAAATACAGCGGATAGCTTTCTTT. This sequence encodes CASSEIQRIAFF.

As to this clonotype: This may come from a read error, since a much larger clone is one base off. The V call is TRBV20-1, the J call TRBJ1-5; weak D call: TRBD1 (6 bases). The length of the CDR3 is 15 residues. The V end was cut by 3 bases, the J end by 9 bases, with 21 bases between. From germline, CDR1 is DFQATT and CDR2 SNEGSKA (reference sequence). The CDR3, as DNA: TGCAGTGCTAGTGGCCGACCGACAGGAGGTCGGCCCCAGCATTTT. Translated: CSASGRPTGGRPQHF.